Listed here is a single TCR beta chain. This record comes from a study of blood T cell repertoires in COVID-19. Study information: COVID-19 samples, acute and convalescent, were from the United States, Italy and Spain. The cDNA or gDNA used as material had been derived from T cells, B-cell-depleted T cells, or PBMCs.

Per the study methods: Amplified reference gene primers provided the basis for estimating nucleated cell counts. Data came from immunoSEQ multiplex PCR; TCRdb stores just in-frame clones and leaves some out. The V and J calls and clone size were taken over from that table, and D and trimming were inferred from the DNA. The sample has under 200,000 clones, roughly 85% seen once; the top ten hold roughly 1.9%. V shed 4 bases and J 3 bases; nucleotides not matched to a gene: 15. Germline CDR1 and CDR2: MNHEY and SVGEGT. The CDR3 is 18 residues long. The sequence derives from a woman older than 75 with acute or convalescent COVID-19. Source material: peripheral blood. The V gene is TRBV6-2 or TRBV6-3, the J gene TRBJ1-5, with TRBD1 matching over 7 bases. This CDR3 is CASSSLWDSRSPNQPQHF. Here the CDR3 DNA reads TGTGCCAGCAGTTCCCTCTGGGACAGCAGGAGCCCCAATCAGCCCCAGCATTTT.